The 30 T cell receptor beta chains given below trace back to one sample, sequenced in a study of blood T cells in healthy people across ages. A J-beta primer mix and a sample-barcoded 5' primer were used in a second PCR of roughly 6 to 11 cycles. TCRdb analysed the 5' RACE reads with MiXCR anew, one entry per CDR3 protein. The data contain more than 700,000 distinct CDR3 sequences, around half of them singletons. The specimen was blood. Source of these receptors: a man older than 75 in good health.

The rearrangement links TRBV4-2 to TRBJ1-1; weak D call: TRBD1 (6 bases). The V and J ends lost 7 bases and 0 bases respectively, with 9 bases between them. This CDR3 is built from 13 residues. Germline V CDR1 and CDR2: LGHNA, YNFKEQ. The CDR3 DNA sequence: TGTGCCAGCACGGACAGCATGAACACTGAAGCTTTCTTT. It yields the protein CASTDSMNTEAFF.

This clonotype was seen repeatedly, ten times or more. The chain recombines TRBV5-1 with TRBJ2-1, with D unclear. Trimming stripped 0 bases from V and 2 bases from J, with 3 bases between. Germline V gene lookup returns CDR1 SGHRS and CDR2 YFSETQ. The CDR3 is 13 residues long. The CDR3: CASSLDPYNEQFF. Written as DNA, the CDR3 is TGCGCCAGCAGCTTGGATCCCTACAATGAGCAGTTCTTC. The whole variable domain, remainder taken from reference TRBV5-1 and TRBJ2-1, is KAGVTQTPRYLIKTRGQQVTLSCSPISGHRSVSWYQQTPGQGLQFLFEYFSETQRNKGNFPGRFSGRQFSNSRSEMNVSTLELGDSALYLCASSLDPYNEQFFGPGTRLTVL.

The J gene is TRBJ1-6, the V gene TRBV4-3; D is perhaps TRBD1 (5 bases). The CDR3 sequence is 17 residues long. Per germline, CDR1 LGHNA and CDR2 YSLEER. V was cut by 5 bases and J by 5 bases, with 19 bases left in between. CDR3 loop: CASSSGGALRNNSPLHF. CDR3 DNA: TGCGCCAGCAGCTCAGGAGGGGCCCTGCGCAATAATTCACCCCTCCACTTT.

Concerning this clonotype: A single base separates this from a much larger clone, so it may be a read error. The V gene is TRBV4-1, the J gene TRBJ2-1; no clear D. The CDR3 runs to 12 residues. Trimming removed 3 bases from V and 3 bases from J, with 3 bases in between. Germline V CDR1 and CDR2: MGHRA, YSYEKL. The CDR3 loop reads CASSHNYNEQFF. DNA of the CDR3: TGCGCCAGCAGCCACAACTACAATGAGCAGTTCTTC.

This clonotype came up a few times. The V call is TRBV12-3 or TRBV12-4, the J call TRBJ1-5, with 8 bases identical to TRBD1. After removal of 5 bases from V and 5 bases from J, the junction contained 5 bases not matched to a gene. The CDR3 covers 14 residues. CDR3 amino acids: CASSKDRGHQPQHF. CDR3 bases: TGTGCCAGCAGTAAAGACAGGGGCCATCAGCCCCAGCATTTT.

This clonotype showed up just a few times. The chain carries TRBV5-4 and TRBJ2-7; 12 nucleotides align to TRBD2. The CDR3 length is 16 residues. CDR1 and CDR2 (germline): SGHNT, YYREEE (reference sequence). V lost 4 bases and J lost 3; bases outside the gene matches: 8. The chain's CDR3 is CASSPWTSGIIYEQYF. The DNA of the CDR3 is TGTGCCAGCAGCCCGTGGACTAGCGGGATCATCTACGAGCAGTACTTC.

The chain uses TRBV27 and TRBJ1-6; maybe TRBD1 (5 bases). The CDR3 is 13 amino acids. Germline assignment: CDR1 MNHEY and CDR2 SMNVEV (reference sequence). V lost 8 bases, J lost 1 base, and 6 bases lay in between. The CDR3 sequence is CASQGSYNSPLHF. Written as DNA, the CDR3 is TGTGCCAGCCAGGGATCCTATAATTCACCCCTCCACTTT.

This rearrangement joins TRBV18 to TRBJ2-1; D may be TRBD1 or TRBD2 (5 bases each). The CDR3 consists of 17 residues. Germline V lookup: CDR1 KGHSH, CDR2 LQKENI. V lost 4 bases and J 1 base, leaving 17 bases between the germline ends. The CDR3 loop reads CASSRRDGRTSYNEQFF. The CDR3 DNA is TGTGCCAGCTCACGCCGGGACGGACGAACTTCCTACAATGAGCAGTTCTTC.

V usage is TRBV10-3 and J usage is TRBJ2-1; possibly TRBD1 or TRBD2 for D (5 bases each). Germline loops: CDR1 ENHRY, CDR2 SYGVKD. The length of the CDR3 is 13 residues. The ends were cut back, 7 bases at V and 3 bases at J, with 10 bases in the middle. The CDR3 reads CAITTGHYNEQFF. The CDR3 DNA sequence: TGTGCCATCACCACGGGGCACTACAATGAGCAGTTCTTC.

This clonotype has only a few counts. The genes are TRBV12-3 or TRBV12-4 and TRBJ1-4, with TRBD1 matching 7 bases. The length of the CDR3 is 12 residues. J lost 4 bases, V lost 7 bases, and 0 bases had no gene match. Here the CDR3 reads CASNRGNEKLFF. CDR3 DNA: TGTGCCAGCAACAGGGGTAATGAAAAACTGTTTTTT.

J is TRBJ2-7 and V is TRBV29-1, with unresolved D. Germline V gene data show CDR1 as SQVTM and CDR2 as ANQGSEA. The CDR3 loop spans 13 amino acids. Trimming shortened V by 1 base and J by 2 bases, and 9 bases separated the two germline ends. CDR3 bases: TGCAGCGTTGAAGGGAAAACCGCCTACGAGCAGTACTTC. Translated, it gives CSVEGKTAYEQYF.

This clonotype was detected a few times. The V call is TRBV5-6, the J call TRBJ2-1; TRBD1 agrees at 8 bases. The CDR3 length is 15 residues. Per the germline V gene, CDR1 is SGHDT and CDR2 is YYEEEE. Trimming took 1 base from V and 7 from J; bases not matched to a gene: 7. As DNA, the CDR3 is TGTGCCAGCAGCTTGTCCCAGGGGGCATGGAATGAGCAGTTCTTC. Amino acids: CASSLSQGAWNEQFF. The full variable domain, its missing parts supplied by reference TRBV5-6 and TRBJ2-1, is DAGVTQSPTHLIKTRGQQVTLRCSPKSGHDTVSWYQQALGQGPQFIFQYYEEEERQRGNFPDRFSGHQFPNYSSELNVNALLLGDSALYLCASSLSQGAWNEQFFGPGTRLTVL.

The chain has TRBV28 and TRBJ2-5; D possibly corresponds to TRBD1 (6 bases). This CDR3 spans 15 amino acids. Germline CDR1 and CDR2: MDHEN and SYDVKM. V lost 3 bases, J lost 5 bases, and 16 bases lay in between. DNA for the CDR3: TGTGCCAGCAGTTTTACAGTTCAGGGGACGGAGACCCAGTACTTC. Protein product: CASSFTVQGTETQYF.

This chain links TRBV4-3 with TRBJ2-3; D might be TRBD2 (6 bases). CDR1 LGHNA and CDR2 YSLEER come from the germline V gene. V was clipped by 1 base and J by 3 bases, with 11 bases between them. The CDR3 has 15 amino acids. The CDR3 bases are TGCGCCAGCAGCCAAGGGACGGGGGAGACAGATACGCAGTATTTT. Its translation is CASSQGTGETDTQYF.

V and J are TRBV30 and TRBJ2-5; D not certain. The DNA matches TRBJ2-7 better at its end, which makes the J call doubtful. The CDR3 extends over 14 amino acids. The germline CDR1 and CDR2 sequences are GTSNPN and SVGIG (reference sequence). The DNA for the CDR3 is TGTGCCTGGAGTGTTTCAGGCAAAAACTACGAGCAGTACTTC. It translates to CAWSVSGKNYEQYF.

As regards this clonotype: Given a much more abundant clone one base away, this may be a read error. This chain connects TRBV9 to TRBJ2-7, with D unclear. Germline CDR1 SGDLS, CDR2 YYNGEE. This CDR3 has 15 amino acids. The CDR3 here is CAISVGPDVDYEQYF. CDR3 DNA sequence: TGTGCCATCAGCGTAGGGCCAGATGTGGACTACGAGCAGTACTTC.

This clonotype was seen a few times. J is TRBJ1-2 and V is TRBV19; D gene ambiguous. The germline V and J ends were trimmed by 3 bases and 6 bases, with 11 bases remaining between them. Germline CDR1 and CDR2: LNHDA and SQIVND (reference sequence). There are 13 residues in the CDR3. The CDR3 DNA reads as TGTGCCAGTAGTATGAGGCGGATGAATGGCTACACCTTC. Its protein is CASSMRRMNGYTF.

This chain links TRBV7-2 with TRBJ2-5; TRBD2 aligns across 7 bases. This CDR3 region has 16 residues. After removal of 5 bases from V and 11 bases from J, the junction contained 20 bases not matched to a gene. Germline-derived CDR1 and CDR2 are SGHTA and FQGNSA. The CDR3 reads CASSPHGGRGVVKQYF. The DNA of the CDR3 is TGTGCCAGCAGCCCCCATGGAGGACGGGGGGTGGTTAAGCAGTACTTC. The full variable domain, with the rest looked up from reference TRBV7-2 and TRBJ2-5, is GAGVSQSPSNKVTEKGKDVELRCDPISGHTALYWYRQSLGQGLEFLIYFQGNSAPDKSGLPSDRFSAERTGGSVSTLTIQRTQQEDSAVYLCASSPHGGRGVVKQYFGPGTRLLVL.

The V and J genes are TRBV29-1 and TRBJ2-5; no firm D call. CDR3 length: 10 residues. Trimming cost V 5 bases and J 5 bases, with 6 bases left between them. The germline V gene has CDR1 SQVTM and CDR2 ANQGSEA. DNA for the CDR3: TGCAGCGTTCTAGAGGAGACCCAGTACTTC. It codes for CSVLEETQYF.

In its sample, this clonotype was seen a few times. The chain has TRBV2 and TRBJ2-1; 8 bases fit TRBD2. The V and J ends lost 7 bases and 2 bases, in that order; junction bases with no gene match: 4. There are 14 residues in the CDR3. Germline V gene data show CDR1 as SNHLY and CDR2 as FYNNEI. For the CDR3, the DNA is TGTGCCAGCAAAACGGGAGGGGCCTACAATGAGCAGTTCTTC. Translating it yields CASKTGGAYNEQFF.

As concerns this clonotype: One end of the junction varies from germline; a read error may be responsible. The CDR3 DNA reads TGTGCCAGCTCCCTGGCGGTGGGCTCCCATAATTCACCCCTCCACTTT. Translating it yields CASSLAVGSHNSPLHF. V is TRBV18 and J is TRBJ1-6, with D hard to call. CDR1 is KGHSH and CDR2 is LQKENI in the germline V gene. The CDR3 has 16 residues.

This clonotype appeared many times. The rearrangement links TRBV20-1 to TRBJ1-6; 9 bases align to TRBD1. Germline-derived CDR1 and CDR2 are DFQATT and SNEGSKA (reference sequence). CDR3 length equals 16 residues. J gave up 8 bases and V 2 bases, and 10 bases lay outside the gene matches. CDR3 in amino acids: CSARPDRGSRDSPLHF. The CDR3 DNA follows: TGCAGTGCTAGACCGGACAGGGGAAGCAGAGATTCACCCCTCCACTTT.

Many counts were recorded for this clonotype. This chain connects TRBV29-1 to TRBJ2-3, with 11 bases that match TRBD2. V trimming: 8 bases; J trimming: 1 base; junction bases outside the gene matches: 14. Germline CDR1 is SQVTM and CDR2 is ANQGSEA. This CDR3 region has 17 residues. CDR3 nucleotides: TGCAGCATAGCATCACCTAGCGGGAGGTTCGGCACAGATACGCAGTATTTT. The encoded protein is CSIASPSGRFGTDTQYF.

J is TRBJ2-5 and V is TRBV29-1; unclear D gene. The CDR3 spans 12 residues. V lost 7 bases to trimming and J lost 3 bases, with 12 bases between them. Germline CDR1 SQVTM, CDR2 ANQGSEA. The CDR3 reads CSELSEEETQYF. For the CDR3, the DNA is TGCAGCGAACTTTCCGAGGAAGAGACCCAGTACTTC.

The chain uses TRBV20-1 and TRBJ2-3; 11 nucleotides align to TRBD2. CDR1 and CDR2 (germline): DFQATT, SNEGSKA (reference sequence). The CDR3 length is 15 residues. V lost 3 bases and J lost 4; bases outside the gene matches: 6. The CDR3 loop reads CSASRVAGGADTQYF. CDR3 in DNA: TGCAGTGCTAGTCGTGTAGCGGGAGGGGCAGATACGCAGTATTTT.

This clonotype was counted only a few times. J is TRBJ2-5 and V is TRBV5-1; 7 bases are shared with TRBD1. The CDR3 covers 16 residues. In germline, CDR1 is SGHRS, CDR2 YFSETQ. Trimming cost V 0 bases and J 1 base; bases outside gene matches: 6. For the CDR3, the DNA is TGCGCCAGCAGCTTGGAACCAGGGGGTCTCCAAGAGACCCAGTACTTC. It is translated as CASSLEPGGLQETQYF.

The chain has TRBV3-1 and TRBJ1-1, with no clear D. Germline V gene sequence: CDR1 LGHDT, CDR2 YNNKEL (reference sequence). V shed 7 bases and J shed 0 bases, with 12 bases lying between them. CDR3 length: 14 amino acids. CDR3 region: CASTRSELNTEAFF. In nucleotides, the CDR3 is TGTGCCAGCACCCGGTCGGAGCTGAACACTGAAGCTTTCTTT.

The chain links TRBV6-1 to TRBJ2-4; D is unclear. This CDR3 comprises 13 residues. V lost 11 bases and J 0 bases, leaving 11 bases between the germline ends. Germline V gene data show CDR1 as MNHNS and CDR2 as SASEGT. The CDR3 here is CAASPLAKNIQYF. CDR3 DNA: TGTGCCGCAAGTCCCCTAGCCAAAAACATTCAGTACTTC.

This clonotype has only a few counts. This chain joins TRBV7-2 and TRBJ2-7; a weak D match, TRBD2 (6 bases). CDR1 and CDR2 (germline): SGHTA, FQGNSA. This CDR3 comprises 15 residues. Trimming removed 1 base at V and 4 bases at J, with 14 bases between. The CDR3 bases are TGTGCCAGCAGCTTAGGGGACGGTGGAGGGTACGAGCAGTACTTC. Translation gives CASSLGDGGGYEQYF.

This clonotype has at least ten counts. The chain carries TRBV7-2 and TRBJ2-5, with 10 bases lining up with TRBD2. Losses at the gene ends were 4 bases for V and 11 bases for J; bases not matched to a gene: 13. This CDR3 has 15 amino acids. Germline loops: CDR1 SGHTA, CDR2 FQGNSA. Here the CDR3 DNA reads TGTGCCAGCAGCTCCGATCCGCTGGCAGCGGGAGGGCAGTACTTC. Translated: CASSSDPLAAGGQYF.